Detailed here is one TCR beta chain. The antigen remains undetermined. The study ran its PCR with 60 Vbeta and 13 Jbeta primers. Method: immunoSEQ multiplex PCR; TCRdb's copy keeps in-frame clones and lacks some. This table holds around 100,000 clones, around 77% found once. The sample comes from a study of cytomegalovirus exposure and HLA in healthy donors. Study-wide results and caveats: Cytomegalovirus-associated status was assigned to fewer than 200 TCR beta chains. About 90% or about 30% of the time was how often most TCR beta V segments were productive, according to an earlier analysis. Clonal expansion, a later analysis showed, was greater in HLA-associated TCR beta chains than in equally common others.

The clonotype was recovered from a man between 25 and 39 years old in good health and CMV-seronegative. Specimen: PBMCs.

DNA for the CDR3: TGTGCCAGTGGGGTCAGTTGGGTGTCGTCGGGCGCGGGGGGCACTGAAGCTTTCTTT. It is translated as CASGVSWVSSGAGGTEAFF. This sequence joins TRBV19 and TRBJ1-1; maybe TRBD1 (5 bases). Trimming took off 8 bases at V and 4 bases at J, with 32 bases between the two ends. Germline loops: CDR1 LNHDA, CDR2 SQIVND (reference sequence). The CDR3 extends over 19 amino acids. Full variable domain (remainder filled in from reference TRBV19 and TRBJ1-1): DGGITQSPKYLFRKEGQNVTLSCEQNLNHDAMYWYRQDPGQGLRLIYYSQIVNDFQKGDIAEGYSVSREKKESFPLTVTSAQKNPTAFYLCASGVSWVSSGAGGTEAFFGQGTRLTVV.